This T cell receptor beta chain was identified during a study of blood T cell repertoires in COVID-19 (TCRdb year 2020). In terms of the full investigation: Samples from collaborators originated in the United States, Italy and Spain and spanned both the acute and convalescent phases of COVID-19. The prospective study material was composed of cDNA or gDNA derived from T cells, B-cell-depleted T cells, or PBMCs. Subjects who had been exposed to COVID-19, were actively infected with it, or had recovered from it provided the deeply sampled blood TCRbeta repertoires that made up the dataset. A freely available public database, intended as a resource for researchers studying the immune response to SARS-CoV-2, is where the repertoires were released. Samples were obtained from the ongoing ImmuneRACE study (first 160 participants) and from 1,200 or so subjects provided by 6 global collaborators. The sample metadata nearly always contained a de-identified subject ID, COVID-19 status, age in years and sex. Where available, HLA class I and class II types were taken from metadata supplied by the sample provider and were not determined by assay-based typing. The full study reports these points: The amount of clinical and demographic metadata varied by source and participant and was provided uncurated.

As regards this clone: Its antigen is unknown. Base qualities are missing; no much larger clone stands one base away.

TCRbeta CDR3 regions were amplified from genomic DNA using the immunoSEQ Assay, a bias-controlled multiplex PCR. The study's own analysis went as follows. Nucleated cell counts per sample were estimated from amplification of reference gene primers within the assay. To quantify the absolute abundance of each unique TCRbeta CDR3 rearrangement, sequence reads were collapsed and filtered. For each sample, productive Simpson clonality was calculated by taking the square root of Simpson's diversity index across productive rearrangements. TCRdb holds this immuneACCESS table with in-frame rearrangements only. Some clones are missing; in checked studies, unresolved V genes explain under half, and the rest has no known cause. The DNA gave D and trimming, while V, J and clone size come from that table. This sample gives 150,000 to 200,000 clones in total; approximately 84% of them show up just once. Under 3.5% of the sample comes from the top ten.

At one collaborating source in Seattle, patients were enrolled during active infection and were followed longitudinally through the course of disease. Whole blood was collected in K2EDTA tubes by collaborating institutions according to the institutions' own protocols. For TCRbeta analysis, collaborators shipped samples as frozen whole blood, isolated PBMCs, or DNA extracted from either of those sample types. The CDR3 covers 14 residues, taking in both the cysteine and the phenylalanine. Only CDR3 DNA is held: 42 bases, read in frame from base 1. CDR1 and CDR2 are read off the germline V gene (reference sequence) as MNHEY and SMNVEV. V was cut back by 3 bases and J by 2 bases, leaving a gap of 7 bases between them.

Sequenced input: peripheral blood. Recombination joined TRBV27 with TRBJ2-2; no D gene can be assigned with confidence. The TCR comes from a woman of 80 years or more with COVID-19, enrolled during active disease. CDR3 sequence: CASSLWPNTGELFF. At the DNA level, the sequence is TGTGCCAGCAGTTTGTGGCCCAACACCGGGGAGCTGTTTTTT.